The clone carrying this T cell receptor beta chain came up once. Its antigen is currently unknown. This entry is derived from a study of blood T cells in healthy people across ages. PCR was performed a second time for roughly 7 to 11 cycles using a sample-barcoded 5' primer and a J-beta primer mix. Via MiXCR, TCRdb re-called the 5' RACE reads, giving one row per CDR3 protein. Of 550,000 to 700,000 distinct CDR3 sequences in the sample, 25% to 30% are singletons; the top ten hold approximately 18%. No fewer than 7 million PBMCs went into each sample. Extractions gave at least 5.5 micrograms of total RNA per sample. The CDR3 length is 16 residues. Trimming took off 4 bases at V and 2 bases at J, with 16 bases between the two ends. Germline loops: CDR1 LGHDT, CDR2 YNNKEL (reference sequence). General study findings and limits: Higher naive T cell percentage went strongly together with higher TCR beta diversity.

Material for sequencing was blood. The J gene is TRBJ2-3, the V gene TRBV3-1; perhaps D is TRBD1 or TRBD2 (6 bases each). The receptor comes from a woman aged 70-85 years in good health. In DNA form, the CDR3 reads TGTGCCAGCAGCCTTCGGGGGCCATCCAACACAGATACGCAGTATTTT. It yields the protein CASSLRGPSNTDTQYF.